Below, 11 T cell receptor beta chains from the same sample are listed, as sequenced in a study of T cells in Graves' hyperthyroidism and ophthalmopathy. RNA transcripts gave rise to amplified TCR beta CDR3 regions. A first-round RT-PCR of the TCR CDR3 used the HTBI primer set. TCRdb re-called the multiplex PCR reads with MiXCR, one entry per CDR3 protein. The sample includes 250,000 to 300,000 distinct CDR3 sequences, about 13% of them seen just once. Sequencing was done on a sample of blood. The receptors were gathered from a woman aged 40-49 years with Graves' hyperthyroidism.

In DNA form, the CDR3 reads TGTGCCAGCAGCGGGACTAGCGGGAGGGTAGATACGCAGTATTTT. Residues: CASSGTSGRVDTQYF. The chain carries TRBV11-2 and TRBJ2-3; 16 bases map to TRBD2. From germline, CDR1 is SGHAT and CDR2 FQNNGV. The CDR3 consists of 15 residues. The ends lost 5 bases at V and 5 bases at J; junction bases unmatched: 1.

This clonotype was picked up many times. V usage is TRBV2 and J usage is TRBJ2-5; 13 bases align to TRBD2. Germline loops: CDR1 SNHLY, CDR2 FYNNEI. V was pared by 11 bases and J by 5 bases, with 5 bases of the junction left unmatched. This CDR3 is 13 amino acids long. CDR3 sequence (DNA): TGTGCCGGACTAGCGGGAGAGGATGAGACCCAGTACTTC. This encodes CAGLAGEDETQYF.

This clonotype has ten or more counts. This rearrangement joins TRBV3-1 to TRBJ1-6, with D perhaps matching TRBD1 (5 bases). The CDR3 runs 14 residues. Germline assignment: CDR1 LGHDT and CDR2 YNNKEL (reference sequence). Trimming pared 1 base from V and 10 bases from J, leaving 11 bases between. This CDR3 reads CASSQAQGDSPLHF. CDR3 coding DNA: TGTGCCAGCAGCCAAGCCCAGGGCGACTCACCCCTCCACTTT.

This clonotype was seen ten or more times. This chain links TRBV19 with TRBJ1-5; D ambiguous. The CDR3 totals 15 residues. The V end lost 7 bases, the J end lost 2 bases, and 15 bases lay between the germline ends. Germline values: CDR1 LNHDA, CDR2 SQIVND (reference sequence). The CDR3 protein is CASTRPGVGNQPQHF. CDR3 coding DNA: TGTGCCAGTACCAGGCCTGGGGTGGGCAATCAGCCCCAGCATTTT.

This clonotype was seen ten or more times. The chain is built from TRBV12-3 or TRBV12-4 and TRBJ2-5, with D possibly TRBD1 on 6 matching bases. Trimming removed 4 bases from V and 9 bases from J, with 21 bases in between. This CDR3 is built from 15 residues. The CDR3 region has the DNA TGTGCCAGCAGTTCTGATACGGGACACCCAGCGCCCCAGTACTTC. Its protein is CASSSDTGHPAPQYF.

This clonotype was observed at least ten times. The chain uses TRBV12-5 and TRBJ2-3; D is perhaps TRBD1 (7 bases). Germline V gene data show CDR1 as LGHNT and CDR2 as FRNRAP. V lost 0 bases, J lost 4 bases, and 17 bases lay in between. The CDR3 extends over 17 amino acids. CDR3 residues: CASGLVASGGGADTQYF. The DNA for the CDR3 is TGTGCTAGTGGTTTGGTAGCCAGCGGAGGGGGCGCAGATACGCAGTATTTT.

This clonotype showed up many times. CDR3 sequence: CATYWGSSGGTYNEQFF. The CDR3 DNA sequence: TGTGCCACCTACTGGGGGTCTAGCGGGGGAACCTACAATGAGCAGTTCTTC. The chain joins TRBV27 to TRBJ2-1; 10 nucleotides match TRBD2. CDR3 size: 17 residues. V gave up 10 bases and J gave up 2 bases; unmatched junction bases: 14. Germline values: CDR1 MNHEY, CDR2 SMNVEV (reference sequence).

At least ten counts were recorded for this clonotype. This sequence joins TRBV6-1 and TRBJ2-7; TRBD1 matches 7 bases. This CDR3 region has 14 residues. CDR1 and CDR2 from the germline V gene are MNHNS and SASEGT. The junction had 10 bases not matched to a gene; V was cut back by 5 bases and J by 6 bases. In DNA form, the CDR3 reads TGTGCCAGCAGTCACCTATTTACAGGGGCCGAGCAGTACTTC. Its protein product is CASSHLFTGAEQYF.

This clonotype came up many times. Written as DNA, the CDR3 is TGCAGTGCTAGAGGTTCGGGAGATGGCTACACCTTC. As protein: CSARGSGDGYTF. The chain uses TRBV20-1 and TRBJ1-2; D remains unclear. The CDR3 has 12 amino acids. Germline CDR1 is DFQATT and CDR2 is SNEGSKA (reference sequence). V was clipped by 1 base and J by 6 bases, with 9 bases between them.

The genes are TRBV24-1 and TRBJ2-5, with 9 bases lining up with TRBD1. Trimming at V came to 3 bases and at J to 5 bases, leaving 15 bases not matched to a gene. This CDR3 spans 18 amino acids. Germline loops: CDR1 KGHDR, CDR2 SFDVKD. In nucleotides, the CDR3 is TGTGCCACCAGTGATCCACCGGGGACAGGGAGTGTTGGGGAGACCCAGTACTTC. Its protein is CATSDPPGTGSVGETQYF.

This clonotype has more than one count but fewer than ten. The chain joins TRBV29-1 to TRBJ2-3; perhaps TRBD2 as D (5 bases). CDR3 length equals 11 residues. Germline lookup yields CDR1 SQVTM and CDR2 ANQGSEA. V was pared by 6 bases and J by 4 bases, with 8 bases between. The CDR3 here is CSVPGADTQYF. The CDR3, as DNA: TGCAGCGTACCCGGGGCAGATACGCAGTATTTT.